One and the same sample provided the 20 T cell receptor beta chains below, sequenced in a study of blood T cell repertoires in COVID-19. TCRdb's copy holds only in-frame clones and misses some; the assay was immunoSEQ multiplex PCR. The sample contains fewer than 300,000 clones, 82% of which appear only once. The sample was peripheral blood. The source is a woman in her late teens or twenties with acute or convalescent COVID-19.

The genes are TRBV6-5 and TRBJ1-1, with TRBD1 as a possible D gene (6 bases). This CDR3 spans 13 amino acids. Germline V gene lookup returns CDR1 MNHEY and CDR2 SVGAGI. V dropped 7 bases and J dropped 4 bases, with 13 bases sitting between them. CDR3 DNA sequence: TGTGCCAGCACTACAGGGAGGGCCACTGAAGCTTTCTTT. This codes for CASTTGRATEAFF.

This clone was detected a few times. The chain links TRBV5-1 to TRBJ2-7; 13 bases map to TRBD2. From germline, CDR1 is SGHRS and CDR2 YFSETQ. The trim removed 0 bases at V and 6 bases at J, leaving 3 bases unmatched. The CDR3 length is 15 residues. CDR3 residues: CASSLGTSGSSEQYF. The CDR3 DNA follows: TGCGCCAGCAGCTTGGGGACTAGCGGGAGCTCCGAGCAGTACTTC.

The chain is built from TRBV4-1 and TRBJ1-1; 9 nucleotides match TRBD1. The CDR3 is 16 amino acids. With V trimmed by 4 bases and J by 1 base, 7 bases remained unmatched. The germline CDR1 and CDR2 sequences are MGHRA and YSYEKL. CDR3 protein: CASSPTGQGPNTEAFF. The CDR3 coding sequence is TGCGCCAGCAGCCCCACGGGACAGGGACCGAACACTGAAGCTTTCTTT.

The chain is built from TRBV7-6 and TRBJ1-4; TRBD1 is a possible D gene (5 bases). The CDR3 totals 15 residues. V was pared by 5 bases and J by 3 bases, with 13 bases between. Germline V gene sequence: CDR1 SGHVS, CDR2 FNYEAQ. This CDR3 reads CASSHNPRANEKLFF. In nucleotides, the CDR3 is TGTGCCAGCAGCCACAACCCCAGGGCTAATGAAAAACTGTTTTTT.

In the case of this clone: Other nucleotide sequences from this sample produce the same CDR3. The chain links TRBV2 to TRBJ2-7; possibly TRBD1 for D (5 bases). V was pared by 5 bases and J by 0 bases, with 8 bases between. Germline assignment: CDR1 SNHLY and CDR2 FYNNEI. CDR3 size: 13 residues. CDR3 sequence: CASSSDSSYEQYF. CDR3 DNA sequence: TGTGCCAGCAGTTCCGACAGCTCCTACGAGCAGTACTTC.

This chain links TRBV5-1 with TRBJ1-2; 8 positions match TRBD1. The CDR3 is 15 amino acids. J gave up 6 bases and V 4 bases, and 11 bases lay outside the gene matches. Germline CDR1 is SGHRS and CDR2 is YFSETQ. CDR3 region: CASSRTGQWEDGYTF. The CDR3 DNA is TGCGCCAGCAGCCGGACAGGGCAATGGGAGGATGGCTACACCTTC.

The CDR3 DNA sequence: TGTGCCAGCAGTAGGGGACAGGGGGCGGGAGAGACCCAGTACTTC. Its protein product is CASSRGQGAGETQYF. V and J are TRBV27 and TRBJ2-5; 12 nucleotides line up with TRBD1. With 5 bases clipped from V and 4 bases from J, the junction kept 5 bases outside the gene matches. CDR1 and CDR2 (germline): MNHEY, SMNVEV (reference sequence). The CDR3 covers 15 residues.

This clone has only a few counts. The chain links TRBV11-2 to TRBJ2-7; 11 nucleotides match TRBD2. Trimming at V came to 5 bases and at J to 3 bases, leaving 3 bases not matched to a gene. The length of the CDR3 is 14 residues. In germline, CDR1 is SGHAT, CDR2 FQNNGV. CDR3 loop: CASSGTSGSYEQYF. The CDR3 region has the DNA TGTGCCAGCAGCGGCACTAGCGGGAGCTACGAGCAGTACTTC.

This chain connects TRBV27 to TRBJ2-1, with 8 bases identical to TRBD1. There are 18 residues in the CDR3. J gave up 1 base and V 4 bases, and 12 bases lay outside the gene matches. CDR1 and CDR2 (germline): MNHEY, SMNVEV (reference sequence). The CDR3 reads CASSSWDRRSLSYNEQFF. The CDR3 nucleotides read TGTGCCAGCAGTTCTTGGGACAGGCGCTCCTTGTCCTACAATGAGCAGTTCTTC.

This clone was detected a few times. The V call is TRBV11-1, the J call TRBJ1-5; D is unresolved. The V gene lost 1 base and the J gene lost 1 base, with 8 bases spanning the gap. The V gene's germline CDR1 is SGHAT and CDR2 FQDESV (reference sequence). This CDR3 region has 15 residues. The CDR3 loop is CASSLDGLSNQPQHF. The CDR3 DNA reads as TGTGCCAGCAGCTTAGACGGTCTGAGCAATCAGCCCCAGCATTTT.

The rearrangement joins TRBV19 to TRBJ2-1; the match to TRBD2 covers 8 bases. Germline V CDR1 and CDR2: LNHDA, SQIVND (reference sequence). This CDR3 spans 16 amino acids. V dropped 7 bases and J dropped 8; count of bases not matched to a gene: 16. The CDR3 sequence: CASTSLRSGSVDEQFF. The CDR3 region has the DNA TGTGCCAGTACCTCCCTCCGCAGCGGGAGTGTCGATGAGCAGTTCTTC.

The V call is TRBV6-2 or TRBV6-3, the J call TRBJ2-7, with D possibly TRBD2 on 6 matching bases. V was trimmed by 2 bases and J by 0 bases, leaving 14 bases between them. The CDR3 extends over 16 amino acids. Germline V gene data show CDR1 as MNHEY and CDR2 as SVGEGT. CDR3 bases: TGTGCCAGCAGTTACCCGATAGCGGTGGTCTCCTACGAGCAGTACTTC. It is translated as CASSYPIAVVSYEQYF.

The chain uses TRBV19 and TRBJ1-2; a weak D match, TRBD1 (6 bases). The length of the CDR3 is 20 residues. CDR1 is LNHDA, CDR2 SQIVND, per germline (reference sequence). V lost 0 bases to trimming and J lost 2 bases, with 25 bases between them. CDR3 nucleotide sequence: TGTGCCAGTAGTATAGAGCTGCGGGTGGGACACCAAAACGGGAACTATGGCTACACCTTC. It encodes CASSIELRVGHQNGNYGYTF.

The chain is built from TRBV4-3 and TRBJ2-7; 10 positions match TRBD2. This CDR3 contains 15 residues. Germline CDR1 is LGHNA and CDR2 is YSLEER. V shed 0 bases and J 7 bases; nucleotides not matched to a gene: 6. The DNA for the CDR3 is TGCGCCAGCAGCCAAGATCTAGCGGGAGAAGTGGAGCAGTACTTC. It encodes CASSQDLAGEVEQYF.

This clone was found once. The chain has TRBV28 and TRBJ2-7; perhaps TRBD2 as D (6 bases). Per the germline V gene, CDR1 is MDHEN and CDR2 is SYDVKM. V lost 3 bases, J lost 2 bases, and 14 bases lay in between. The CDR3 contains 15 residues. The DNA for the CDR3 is TGTGCCAGCAGTTTGAGCGGGCTGAAAACCTACGAGCAGTACTTC. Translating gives CASSLSGLKTYEQYF.

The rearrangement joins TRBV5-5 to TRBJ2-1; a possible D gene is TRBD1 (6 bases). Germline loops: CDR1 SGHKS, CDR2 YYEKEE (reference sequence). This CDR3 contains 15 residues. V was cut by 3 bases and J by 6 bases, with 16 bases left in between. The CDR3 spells CASSSQQGLGNEQFF. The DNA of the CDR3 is TGTGCCAGCAGCTCCCAACAGGGCCTCGGCAATGAGCAGTTCTTC.

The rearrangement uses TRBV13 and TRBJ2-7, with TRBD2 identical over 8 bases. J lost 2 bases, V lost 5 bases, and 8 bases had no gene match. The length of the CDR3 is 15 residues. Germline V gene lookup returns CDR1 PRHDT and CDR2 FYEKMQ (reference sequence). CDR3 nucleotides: TGTGCCAGCAGCCCCAGGACTAGCCCGACCTACGAGCAGTACTTC. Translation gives CASSPRTSPTYEQYF.

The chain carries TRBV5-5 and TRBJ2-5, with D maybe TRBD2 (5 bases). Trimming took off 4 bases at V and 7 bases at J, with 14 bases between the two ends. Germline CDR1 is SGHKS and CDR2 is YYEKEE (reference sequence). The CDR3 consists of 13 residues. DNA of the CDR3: TGTGCCAGCAGCCCAAATTCTCGGGGGACCCAGTACTTC. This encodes CASSPNSRGTQYF.

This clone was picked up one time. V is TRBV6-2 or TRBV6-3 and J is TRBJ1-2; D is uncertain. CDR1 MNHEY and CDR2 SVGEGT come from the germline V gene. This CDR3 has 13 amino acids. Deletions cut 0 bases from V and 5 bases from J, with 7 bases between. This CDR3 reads CASSYSTPYGYTF. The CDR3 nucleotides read TGTGCCAGCAGTTACTCGACACCGTATGGCTACACCTTC.

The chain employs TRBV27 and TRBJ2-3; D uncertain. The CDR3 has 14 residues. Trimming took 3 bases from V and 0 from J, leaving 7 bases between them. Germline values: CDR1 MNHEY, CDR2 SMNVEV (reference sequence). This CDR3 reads CASSLRRSTDTQYF. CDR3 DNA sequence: TGTGCCAGCAGTTTGCGGAGAAGCACAGATACGCAGTATTTT.